The 13 T cell receptor beta chains reported below all come from one sample, sequenced in a study of blood T cell repertoires in COVID-19. Using immunoSEQ multiplex PCR, the repertoire was profiled, and TCRdb retains in-frame clones only, with some absent. The sample has 400,000 to 450,000 clones; 89% are singletons. Input material: peripheral blood. The source is a woman in her thirties or forties with COVID-19, enrolled during active disease.

This clone was observed once. The sample contains more than one DNA sequence encoding this CDR3. This chain connects TRBV28 to TRBJ1-2, with 8 bases matching TRBD1. Per germline, CDR1 MDHEN and CDR2 SYDVKM. The V gene end was trimmed by 6 bases and the J gene end by 8 bases; junction bases not matched to a gene: 5. The CDR3 has 12 amino acids. CDR3 nucleotides: TGTGCCAGCAGCTTAACAGGGGGAGGCTACACCTTC. It yields the protein CASSLTGGGYTF.

The chain recombines TRBV5-4 with TRBJ2-3, with a weak D call TRBD2 (6 bases). The CDR3 is 15 amino acids. V was clipped by 3 bases and J by 1 base, with 12 bases between them. Per the germline V gene, CDR1 is SGHNT and CDR2 is YYREEE (reference sequence). Here the CDR3 reads CASSSKLAGTDTQYF. The CDR3 nucleotides are TGTGCCAGCAGCTCGAAACTAGCTGGCACAGATACGCAGTATTTT.

This clone was observed a few times. CDR3 sequence (DNA): TGTGCCAGCAGCCAGCGTGGAAGTCCCGAGCAGTACTTC. Its protein is CASSQRGSPEQYF. V is TRBV5-4 and J is TRBJ2-7, with unresolved D. Germline V gives CDR1 SGHNT, CDR2 YYREEE (reference sequence). The CDR3 extends over 13 amino acids. V shed 4 bases and J shed 6 bases, with 14 bases lying between them.

J is TRBJ2-3 and V is TRBV5-1; possibly TRBD2 for D (6 bases). The CDR3 consists of 12 residues. Germline CDR1 reads SGHRS; CDR2 reads YFSETQ. The V gene lost 4 bases and the J gene lost 6 bases, with 9 bases spanning the gap. The CDR3 DNA reads as TGCGCCAGCAGCGAGACTAGGGATACGCAGTATTTT. Amino acids: CASSETRDTQYF. The full variable domain, completed using reference TRBV5-1 and TRBJ2-3, is KAGVTQTPRYLIKTRGQQVTLSCSPISGHRSVSWYQQTPGQGLQFLFEYFSETQRNKGNFPGRFSGRQFSNSRSEMNVSTLELGDSALYLCASSETRDTQYFGPGTRLTVL.

The gene calls are TRBV7-2 and TRBJ1-1, with D possibly TRBD1 on 6 matching bases. CDR1 is SGHTA, CDR2 FQGNSA, per germline. The germline V and J ends were trimmed by 4 bases and 3 bases, with 15 bases remaining between them. The CDR3 runs 15 residues. The CDR3: CASSWGGRDYTEAFF. DNA of the CDR3: TGTGCCAGCAGCTGGGGGGGCAGGGATTACACTGAAGCTTTCTTT.

This clone was observed a few times. The chain recombines TRBV4-3 with TRBJ1-2; D perhaps matches TRBD1 (5 bases). Germline V gives CDR1 LGHNA, CDR2 YSLEER. Trimming left V 0 bases short and J 5 bases short, with 13 bases between. This CDR3 has 15 residues. CDR3 amino acids: CASSQELAGQYGYTF. CDR3 in DNA: TGCGCCAGCAGCCAAGAACTCGCAGGGCAGTATGGCTACACCTTC.

The chain employs TRBV27 and TRBJ1-6; a possible D gene is TRBD1 (5 bases). Germline V gives CDR1 MNHEY, CDR2 SMNVEV (reference sequence). V lost 0 bases to trimming and J lost 9 bases, with 15 bases between them. This CDR3 region has 16 residues. CDR3 DNA: TGTGCCAGCAGTTTATCGAGTGCGGGGCGGAGTTCACCCCTCCACTTT. Its translation is CASSLSSAGRSSPLHF.

With regard to this clone: An end of the junction differs from the germline gene, which may be a read error. J is TRBJ2-1 and V is TRBV7-7, with TRBD2 matching over 9 bases. CDR1 is SSHAT and CDR2 is FNYEAQ in the germline V gene (reference sequence). This CDR3 is 16 amino acids long. The CDR3 region is CASSLESGRTNNEQFF. CDR3 nucleotide sequence: TGTGCTAGCAGCTTAGAAAGCGGGAGGACTAACAATGAGCAGTTCTTC. Full variable domain (remainder filled in from reference TRBV7-7 and TRBJ2-1): GAGVSQSPRYKVTKRGQDVTLRCDPISSHATLYWYQQALGQGPEFLTYFNYEAQPDKSGLPSDRFSAERPEGSISTLTIQRTEQRDSAMYRCASSLESGRTNNEQFFGPGTRLTVL.

J is TRBJ1-4 and V is TRBV7-2; 9 nucleotides agree with TRBD1. Germline CDR1 SGHTA, CDR2 FQGNSA. V trimming: 5 bases; J trimming: 2 bases; junction bases outside the gene matches: 15. The CDR3 is made up of 19 amino acids. In DNA, the CDR3 is TGTGCCAGCAGCCTGCGCTTACAGGGGGCAGGGACGACTAATGAAAAACTGTTTTTT. Protein: CASSLRLQGAGTTNEKLFF.

The rearrangement links TRBV18 to TRBJ1-4; D is undetermined. The CDR3 is made up of 13 amino acids. Trimming took 5 bases from V and 8 from J, leaving 12 bases between them. CDR1 KGHSH and CDR2 LQKENI come from the germline V gene. The DNA for the CDR3 is TGTGCCAGCTCATCTGGGCAGGAAGAAAAACTGTTTTTT. Translation: CASSSGQEEKLFF.

This sequence joins TRBV28 and TRBJ2-1, with 9 bases fitting TRBD2. Germline CDR1 MDHEN, CDR2 SYDVKM. J was trimmed by 5 bases and V by 6 bases; bases with no gene match: 5. The CDR3 spans 14 residues. CDR3 sequence reads: CASRSGGQNNEQFF. The CDR3 DNA follows: TGTGCCAGCAGAAGCGGGGGGCAGAACAATGAGCAGTTCTTC.

The genes are TRBV28 and TRBJ2-7; 9 nucleotides align to TRBD1. After removal of 3 bases from V and 6 bases from J, the junction contained 9 bases not matched to a gene. Germline V lookup: CDR1 MDHEN, CDR2 SYDVKM. The CDR3 spans 15 residues. The CDR3 coding sequence is TGTGCCAGCAGTTTGGGACAGGGCTCGGAGTCCGAGCAGTACTTC. It encodes CASSLGQGSESEQYF.

The V and J genes are TRBV28 and TRBJ1-5; 7 bases agree with TRBD1. The CDR3 spans 16 residues. V shed 6 bases and J 1 base; nucleotides not matched to a gene: 9. Looked up from germline, CDR1 is MDHEN and CDR2 is SYDVKM. The CDR3 DNA reads TGTGCCAGCAGCCGCTGGGCGGACAGGAGCAATCAGCCCCAGCATTTT. Encoded protein: CASSRWADRSNQPQHF.